This T cell receptor beta chain derives from a study of T cell responses to AZD1222 COVID-19 vaccine. Assay used: immunoSEQ multiplex PCR; TCRdb lists only in-frame clones, some missing. The table includes 90,000 to 120,000 clones, more than 75% detected once. The CDR3 spans 11 residues. V gave up 6 bases and J gave up 8 bases; unmatched junction bases: 5. CDR1 and CDR2 from the germline V gene are SQVTM and ANQGSEA. The rearrangement joins TRBV29-1 to TRBJ1-2; 8 bases agree with TRBD1. The source is an adult in good health. The sequences come from peripheral blood, collected on day 0 of AZD1222 vaccination. The CDR3 reads CSVQGAQGYTF. The CDR3 region has the DNA TGCAGCGTCCAGGGGGCTCAGGGCTACACCTTC.